One and the same sample provided the 7 T cell receptor beta chains below, sequenced in a study of shared clonotypes between healthy human individuals. Libraries were prepared by immunoSEQ multiplex PCR; TCRdb keeps only in-frame clonotypes and omits some of them. The sample lists about 460,000 clones, 60% to 80% seen once, with about 12% in the top ten. Material for sequencing was PBMCs. The receptor set was obtained from a middle-aged woman in good health. Some clones in this sample may be carry-over from other donors' samples.

The rearrangement uses TRBV30 and TRBJ2-2; 9 bases fit TRBD1. J lost 1 base, V lost 4 bases, and 4 bases had no gene match. CDR1 and CDR2 (germline): GTSNPN, SVGIG (reference sequence). The CDR3 is made up of 15 amino acids. CDR3 in DNA: TGTGCCTGGAAAAGGACAGGGGTGAACACCGGGGAGCTGTTTTTT. Translated: CAWKRTGVNTGELFF. Full variable domain (rest looked up from reference TRBV30 and TRBJ2-2): SQTIHQWPATLVQPVGSPLSLECTVEGTSNPNLYWYRQAAGRGLQLLFYSVGIGQISSEVPQNLSASRPQDRQFILSSKKLLLSDSGFYLCAWKRTGVNTGELFFGEGSRLTVL.

CDR3 in amino acids: CASSRGTGGQETQYF. CDR3 coding DNA: TGTGCCAGCAGCCGTGGGACAGGGGGCCAAGAGACCCAGTACTTC. The chain couples TRBV27 to TRBJ2-5, with 11 bases lining up with TRBD1. Germline CDR1 is MNHEY and CDR2 is SMNVEV (reference sequence). V was pared by 6 bases and J by 1 base, with 4 bases of the junction left unmatched. CDR3 length: 15 amino acids.

This clone was picked up a small number of times. A far larger clone is off by one base, so a read error is likely. In DNA form, the CDR3 reads TGTGCCAGCATCCCAACAGGGGAAAAACTGTTTTTT. Translation: CASIPTGEKLFF. The rearrangement uses TRBV2 and TRBJ1-4; TRBD1 is a possible D gene (6 bases). Germline lookup yields CDR1 SNHLY and CDR2 FYNNEI. The CDR3 covers 12 residues. Trimming stripped 7 bases from V and 8 bases from J, with 11 bases between.

In this sample, this clone turned up once. V gene TRBV5-1 combines with J gene TRBJ1-2; 9 bases agree with TRBD1. This CDR3 has 14 residues. Germline CDR1 SGHRS, CDR2 YFSETQ. Trimming at V came to 4 bases and at J to 1 base, leaving 2 bases not matched to a gene. The DNA of the CDR3 is TGCGCCAGCAGCAGGACAGGGGTTAACTATGGCTACACCTTC. It yields the protein CASSRTGVNYGYTF. Full variable domain (rest looked up from reference TRBV5-1 and TRBJ1-2): KAGVTQTPRYLIKTRGQQVTLSCSPISGHRSVSWYQQTPGQGLQFLFEYFSETQRNKGNFPGRFSGRQFSNSRSEMNVSTLELGDSALYLCASSRTGVNYGYTFGSGTRLTVV.

The V and J genes are TRBV5-1 and TRBJ2-3; D is undetermined. V lost 2 bases, J lost 1 base, and 11 bases lay in between. CDR3 length: 15 amino acids. Germline CDR1 SGHRS, CDR2 YFSETQ. Here the CDR3 DNA reads TGCGCCAGCAGCTTCGACAAGGTTGGCACAGATACGCAGTATTTT. It codes for CASSFDKVGTDTQYF.

Details on this clone: This may come from a read error, since a much larger clone is one base off. This specimen includes other DNA sequences encoding the same CDR3. CDR3 sequence: CASSLRQGSEQYF. The DNA for the CDR3 is TGCGCCAGCAGCTTGAGGCAGGGTAGTGAGCAGTACTTC. The chain couples TRBV5-1 to TRBJ2-7; D might be TRBD1 (5 bases). V was trimmed by 1 base and J by 7 bases, leaving 12 bases between them. The germline gives CDR1 SGHRS, CDR2 YFSETQ. The CDR3 length is 13 residues.

The chain carries TRBV5-4 and TRBJ2-7, with TRBD1 matching 9 bases. This CDR3 is built from 13 residues. The V segment lost 4 bases and the J segment 5 bases; nucleotides outside the gene matches: 4. The germline V gene encodes CDR1 SGHNT and CDR2 YYREEE (reference sequence). The CDR3 sequence is CASSPGQGDEQYF. Here the CDR3 DNA reads TGTGCCAGCAGCCCGGGACAGGGTGACGAGCAGTACTTC.